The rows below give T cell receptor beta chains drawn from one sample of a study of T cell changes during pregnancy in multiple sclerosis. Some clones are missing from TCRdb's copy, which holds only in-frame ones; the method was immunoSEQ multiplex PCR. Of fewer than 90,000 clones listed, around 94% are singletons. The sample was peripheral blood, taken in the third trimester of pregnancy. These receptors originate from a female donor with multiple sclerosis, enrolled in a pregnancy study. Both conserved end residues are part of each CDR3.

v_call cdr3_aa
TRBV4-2 CASSQEQAYEQYF
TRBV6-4 CASSPRTSGSSGANVLTF
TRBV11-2 CASSKGGALRTHNEQFF
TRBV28 CASSLGGGVETQYF
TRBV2 CASSKTIQETQYF
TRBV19 CASSVTGSSYEQYF
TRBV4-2 CASSQETGDLYNEQFF
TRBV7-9 CASSLYGGGSLHEQYF
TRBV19 CASSRSFDYNEQFF
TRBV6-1 CASREPGNTQYF
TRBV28 CASSFIGNRVFGELFF
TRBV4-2 CASSQEGTAGGTQYF
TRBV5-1 CASSWLAGDLDTQYF
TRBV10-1 CASSESMGSGDTQYF
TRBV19 CASSPSAGGHYEQYF
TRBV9 CASSVGDSGNTEAFF
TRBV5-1 CASSLPGQNTEAFF
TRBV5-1 CASSLGTGGTYEQYF
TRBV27 CASSSGPYEQYF
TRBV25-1 CASSDPGQGWSEKLFF
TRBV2 CASSDPGMREMSNEQFF
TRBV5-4 CASSTRTGGYYEQYF
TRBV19 CASSNPLGTGTPGELFF
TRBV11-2 CASSHRGRKQFF
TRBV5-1 CASSLVAYTYEQYF
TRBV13 CASSLEEGRISYNEQFF
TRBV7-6 CASSPGNTGELFF
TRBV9 CASSAALAGVTDTQYF
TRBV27 CASSLSQGYEQYF
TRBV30 CAWSVLRSGEKLFF
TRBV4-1 CASSQDYRRDIQYF
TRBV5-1 CASSLATGSYNEQFF
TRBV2 CASSDRPADIQYF
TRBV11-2 CASSLDSGLEGYNEQFF
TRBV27 CASSLQGPYEQYF